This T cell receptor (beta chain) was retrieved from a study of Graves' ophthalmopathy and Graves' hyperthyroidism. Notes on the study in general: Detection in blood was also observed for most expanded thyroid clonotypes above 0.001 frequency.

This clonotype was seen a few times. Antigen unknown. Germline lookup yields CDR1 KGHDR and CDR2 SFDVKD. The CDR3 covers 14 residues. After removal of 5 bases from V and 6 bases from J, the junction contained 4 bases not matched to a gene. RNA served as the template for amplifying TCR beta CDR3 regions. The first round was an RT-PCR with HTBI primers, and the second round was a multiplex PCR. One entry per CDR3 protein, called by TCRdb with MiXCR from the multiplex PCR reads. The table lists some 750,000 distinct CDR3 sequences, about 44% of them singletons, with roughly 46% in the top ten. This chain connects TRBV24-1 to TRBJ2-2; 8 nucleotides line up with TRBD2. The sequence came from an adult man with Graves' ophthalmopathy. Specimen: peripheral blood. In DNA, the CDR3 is TGTGCCACCAGTGCCCCGGGACTAGCCGGGGAGCTGTTTTTT. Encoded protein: CATSAPGLAGELFF.